The present T cell receptor (beta chain) was sequenced within a study of CD4 T cells in relation to SARS-CoV-2 and coronaviruses. The overall study: After roughly eleven days of antigen culture, PBMC TCR beta CDR3s were sequenced. The restricting HLA molecule for shared crossreactive spike epitopes was mapped.

J was trimmed by 4 bases and V by 8 bases; bases with no gene match: 4. The length of the CDR3 is 14 residues. Germline CDR1 and CDR2: MNHEY and SVGAGI. CD4+ T cells from unexposed donors were obtained before the COVID-19 pandemic (2011-2018). After more than eight days of culture, CD4+ T cells were isolated. As cell numbers allowed, unexposed-donor CD4+ T cells faced SARS-CoV-2 S/N and four cold-coronavirus spikes. Each well had a few million PBMCs in about 5% human AB serum with IL-2. Assay used: immunoSEQ multiplex PCR; TCRdb lists only in-frame clones, some missing. Altogether some 27,000 clones are present, just under 75% being singletons, with the ten largest covering approximately 22%. This clone appeared a few times. Antigen specificity is unknown.

Sequenced: CD4+ T cells from PBMCs, cultured in vitro. This receptor was obtained from a human donor in good health. V is TRBV6-5 and J is TRBJ2-1; 11 bases match TRBD2. The CDR3 sequence is CASGSSGRYNEQFF. CDR3 in DNA: TGTGCCAGCGGTTCTAGCGGGAGGTACAATGAGCAGTTCTTC.